The 18 T cell receptor beta chains below come from one sample, sequenced in a study of T cell responses to AZD1222 COVID-19 vaccine. Here immunoSEQ multiplex PCR was the method, and the copy in TCRdb shows in-frame clones only, minus some. The sample contains about 150,000 clones, less than 90% of which appear only once. The specimen was peripheral blood, collected on day 0 of MenACWY control vaccination. The receptors derive from an adult in good health.

V gene TRBV29-1 combines with J gene TRBJ2-7, with D maybe TRBD1 (6 bases). Germline-derived CDR1 and CDR2 are SQVTM and ANQGSEA. The CDR3 has 14 amino acids. Trimming shortened V by 4 bases and J by 0 bases, and 13 bases separated the two germline ends. The CDR3 spells CSVGGTTYSYEQYF. The CDR3 nucleotides read TGCAGCGTTGGTGGGACAACTTACTCCTACGAGCAGTACTTC.

The CDR3 DNA is TGTGCCACTCAGGGGACAGCCACAGATACGCAGTATTTT. It encodes CATQGTATDTQYF. V is TRBV10-3 and J is TRBJ2-3; 7 bases are shared with TRBD1. Germline CDR1 ENHRY, CDR2 SYGVKD. The CDR3 has 13 residues. Losses at the gene ends were 10 bases for V and 2 bases for J; bases not matched to a gene: 6.

The rearrangement uses TRBV7-9 and TRBJ2-5; the D gene is possibly TRBD2 (6 bases). Trimming removed 5 bases at V and 1 base at J, with 14 bases between. The CDR3 extends over 15 amino acids. The germline V gene has CDR1 SEHNR and CDR2 FQNEAQ (reference sequence). DNA of the CDR3: TGTGCCAGCAGCCCGGGACTCCATCTCCAAGAGACCCAGTACTTC. Its protein product is CASSPGLHLQETQYF.

This chain uses TRBV18 with TRBJ2-5; D unresolved. The CDR3 totals 12 residues. V was trimmed by 5 bases and J by 0 bases, leaving 4 bases between them. CDR1 KGHSH and CDR2 LQKENI come from the germline V gene. CDR3 in DNA: TGTGCCAGCTCATCGTACCAAGAGACCCAGTACTTC. This encodes CASSSYQETQYF. Full variable domain (outside the CDR3, taken from reference TRBV18 and TRBJ2-5): NAGVMQNPRHLVRRRGQEARLRCSPMKGHSHVYWYRQLPEEGLKFMVYLQKENIIDESGMPKERFSAEFPKEGPSILRIQQVVRGDSAAYFCASSSYQETQYFGPGTRLLVL.

J is TRBJ1-4 and V is TRBV5-1; D possibly corresponds to TRBD1 (6 bases). Germline assignment: CDR1 SGHRS and CDR2 YFSETQ. Trimming removed 4 bases at V and 0 bases at J, with 13 bases between. The CDR3 sequence is 16 residues long. For the CDR3, the DNA is TGCGCCAGCAGCCCTTTTTCAGGGGCAACTAATGAAAAACTGTTTTTT. As protein: CASSPFSGATNEKLFF.

The chain combines TRBV19 with TRBJ2-6, with D unclear. Germline CDR1 is LNHDA and CDR2 is SQIVND (reference sequence). The CDR3 loop spans 17 amino acids. The V gene lost 5 bases and the J gene lost 0 bases, with 14 bases spanning the gap. CDR3 sequence: CASSLAARLSGANVLTF. The CDR3 DNA reads TGTGCCAGTAGTTTGGCAGCAAGACTCTCTGGGGCCAACGTCCTGACTTTC.

The rearrangement links TRBV19 to TRBJ2-3; perhaps D is TRBD1 or TRBD2 (5 bases each). Trimming removed 5 bases from V and 0 bases from J, with 12 bases in between. The CDR3 has 15 residues. Germline V gene lookup returns CDR1 LNHDA and CDR2 SQIVND (reference sequence). The CDR3 bases are TGTGCCAGTAGTCCGGGACGAACTAGCACAGATACGCAGTATTTT. Translated: CASSPGRTSTDTQYF. The whole variable domain, filled in from reference TRBV19 and TRBJ2-3, reads DGGITQSPKYLFRKEGQNVTLSCEQNLNHDAMYWYRQDPGQGLRLIYYSQIVNDFQKGDIAEGYSVSREKKESFPLTVTSAQKNPTAFYLCASSPGRTSTDTQYFGPGTRLTVL.

CDR3 residues: CASSLGSEGQPQHF. CDR3 DNA: TGCGCCAGCAGCTTGGGGTCCGAGGGTCAGCCCCAGCATTTT. V gene TRBV5-1 combines with J gene TRBJ1-5; D gene ambiguous. This CDR3 region has 14 residues. V was clipped by 0 bases and J by 6 bases, with 10 bases between them. The V gene's germline CDR1 is SGHRS and CDR2 YFSETQ.

The genes are TRBV2 and TRBJ2-7; 12 bases agree with TRBD1. The CDR3 is 16 residues long. V gave up 3 bases and J gave up 3 bases; unmatched junction bases: 6. Per the germline V gene, CDR1 is SNHLY and CDR2 is FYNNEI. The CDR3 region is CASSDPGQGADYEQYF. In DNA, the CDR3 is TGTGCCAGCAGTGACCCGGGACAGGGGGCGGACTACGAGCAGTACTTC.

This chain uses TRBV5-1 with TRBJ2-4; no clear D. Deletions cut 1 base from V and 0 bases from J, with 5 bases between. The germline V gene encodes CDR1 SGHRS and CDR2 YFSETQ. The CDR3 runs 14 residues. This CDR3 reads CASSLTVAKNIQYF. The CDR3 bases are TGCGCCAGCAGCTTGACAGTAGCCAAAAACATTCAGTACTTC.

The chain employs TRBV6-2 or TRBV6-3 and TRBJ1-1, with D maybe TRBD1 (5 bases). CDR1 is MNHEY and CDR2 is SVGEGT in the germline V gene. The CDR3 loop spans 16 amino acids. Trimming cost V 4 bases and J 3 bases, with 18 bases left between them. The CDR3 loop reads CASSFQALGGDTEAFF. The CDR3 nucleotides are TGTGCCAGCAGTTTTCAGGCTTTGGGGGGAGACACTGAAGCTTTCTTT.

This rearrangement joins TRBV28 to TRBJ1-2; D gene unclear. The CDR3 length is 15 residues. In germline, CDR1 is MDHEN, CDR2 SYDVKM. Trimming removed 5 bases at V and 4 bases at J, with 17 bases between. The CDR3 loop is CASSAHSKILYGYTF. In DNA form, the CDR3 reads TGTGCCAGCAGTGCACACAGCAAGATCCTCTATGGCTACACCTTC.

V usage is TRBV10-3 and J usage is TRBJ1-5; D is possibly TRBD1 (5 bases). The germline gives CDR1 ENHRY, CDR2 SYGVKD. There are 16 residues in the CDR3. V was clipped by 8 bases and J by 2 bases, with 19 bases between them. As DNA, the CDR3 is TGTGCCATCGGGACTGGGGCGGGAGGCGGCAATCAGCCCCAGCATTTT. This gives the protein CAIGTGAGGGNQPQHF.

The chain recombines TRBV6-5 with TRBJ1-2; 9 bases are shared with TRBD1. Germline V gene data show CDR1 as MNHEY and CDR2 as SVGAGI. This CDR3 has 14 amino acids. The trim removed 6 bases at V and 7 bases at J, leaving 9 bases unmatched. Here the CDR3 reads CASRPGTGLFGYTF. CDR3 DNA sequence: TGTGCCAGCAGGCCCGGGACAGGGCTCTTTGGCTACACCTTC.

Concerning this clone itself: This same CDR3 is encoded by further DNA sequences in the sample. This chain joins TRBV28 and TRBJ1-2; D is perhaps TRBD1 (5 bases). Germline V gene sequence: CDR1 MDHEN, CDR2 SYDVKM. The CDR3 has 12 residues. Trimming left V 3 bases short and J 3 bases short, with 5 bases between. CDR3 DNA sequence: TGTGCCAGCAGTTTCAGGGACTATGGCTACACCTTC. Protein: CASSFRDYGYTF.

The chain couples TRBV15 to TRBJ2-1; 8 bases agree with TRBD1. The trim removed 3 bases at V and 8 bases at J, leaving 6 bases unmatched. The CDR3 contains 14 residues. Germline CDR1 reads LNHNV; CDR2 reads YYDKDF (reference sequence). The CDR3 coding sequence is TGTGCCACCAGCAGTGGGCAGGGGGCCGATGAGCAGTTCTTC. Its protein product is CATSSGQGADEQFF. The full variable domain, completed using reference TRBV15 and TRBJ2-1, is DAMVIQNPRYQVTQFGKPVTLSCSQTLNHNVMYWYQQKSSQAPKLLFHYYDKDFNNEADTPDNFQSRRPNTSFCFLDIRSPGLGDTAMYLCATSSGQGADEQFFGPGTRLTVL.

CDR3 nucleotides: TGTGCCATCAGTGGTAAAGGGGGGTCGACCGGGGAGCTGTTTTTT. Residues: CAISGKGGSTGELFF. The V call is TRBV10-3, the J call TRBJ2-2; D might be TRBD1 or TRBD2, each matching 6 bases. The CDR3 spans 15 residues. The V and J ends lost 4 bases and 5 bases respectively, with 14 bases between them. Germline CDR1 is ENHRY and CDR2 is SYGVKD.

This clone was detected once. V usage is TRBV29-1 and J usage is TRBJ1-1; no clear D gene. With 4 bases removed from V and 1 base from J, the gap between germline ends came to 7 bases. CDR1 and CDR2 from the germline V gene are SQVTM and ANQGSEA. There are 12 residues in the CDR3. The CDR3 sequence is CSVVGRNTEAFF. The DNA for the CDR3 is TGCAGCGTTGTGGGCAGGAACACTGAAGCTTTCTTT.